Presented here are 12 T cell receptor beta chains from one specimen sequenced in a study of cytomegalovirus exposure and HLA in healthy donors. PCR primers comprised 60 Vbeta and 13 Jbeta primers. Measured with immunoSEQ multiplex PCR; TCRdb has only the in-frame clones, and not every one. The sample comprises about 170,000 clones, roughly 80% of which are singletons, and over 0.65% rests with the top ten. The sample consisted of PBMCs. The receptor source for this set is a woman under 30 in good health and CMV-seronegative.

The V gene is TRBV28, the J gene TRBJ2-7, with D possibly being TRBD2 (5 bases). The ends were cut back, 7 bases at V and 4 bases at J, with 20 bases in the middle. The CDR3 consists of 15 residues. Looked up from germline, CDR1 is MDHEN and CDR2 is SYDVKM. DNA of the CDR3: TGTGCCAGCACTTATTACCCCAGCGGTGGTTACGAGCAGTACTTC. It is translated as CASTYYPSGGYEQYF.

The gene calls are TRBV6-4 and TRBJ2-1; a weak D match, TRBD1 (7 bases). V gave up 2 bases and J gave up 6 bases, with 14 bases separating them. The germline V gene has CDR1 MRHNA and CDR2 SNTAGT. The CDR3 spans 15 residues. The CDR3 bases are TGTGCCAGCAGTGACAGGCCGGAGGGGGCCAATGAGCAGTTCTTC. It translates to CASSDRPEGANEQFF.

CDR3 DNA: TGTGCCAGTAGAAAGGGGCCGGGCGAGGCCTACAATCAGCCCCAGCATTTT. Translating it yields CASRKGPGEAYNQPQHF. The V and J genes are TRBV19 and TRBJ1-5, with D perhaps TRBD1 (5 bases). There are 17 residues in the CDR3. Germline V gives CDR1 LNHDA, CDR2 SQIVND (reference sequence). Trimming took 6 bases from V and 3 from J, leaving 21 bases between them. The full variable domain, completed using reference TRBV19 and TRBJ1-5, is DGGITQSPKYLFRKEGQNVTLSCEQNLNHDAMYWYRQDPGQGLRLIYYSQIVNDFQKGDIAEGYSVSREKKESFPLTVTSAQKNPTAFYLCASRKGPGEAYNQPQHFGDGTRLSIL.

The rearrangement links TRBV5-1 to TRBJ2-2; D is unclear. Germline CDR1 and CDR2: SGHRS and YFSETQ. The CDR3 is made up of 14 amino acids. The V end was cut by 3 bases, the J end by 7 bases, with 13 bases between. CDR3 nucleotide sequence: TGCGCCAGCAGCTCCCTAGGAGTAGGCGGGGAGCTGTTTTTT. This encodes CASSSLGVGGELFF.

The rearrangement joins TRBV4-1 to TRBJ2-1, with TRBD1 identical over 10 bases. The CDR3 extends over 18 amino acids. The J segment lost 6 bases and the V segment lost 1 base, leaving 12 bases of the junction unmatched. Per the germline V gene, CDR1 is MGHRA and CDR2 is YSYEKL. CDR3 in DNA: TGCGCCAGCAGCCAAGGAAGAAGGGGGACAGGGGTTAGCAATGAGCAGTTCTTC. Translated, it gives CASSQGRRGTGVSNEQFF.

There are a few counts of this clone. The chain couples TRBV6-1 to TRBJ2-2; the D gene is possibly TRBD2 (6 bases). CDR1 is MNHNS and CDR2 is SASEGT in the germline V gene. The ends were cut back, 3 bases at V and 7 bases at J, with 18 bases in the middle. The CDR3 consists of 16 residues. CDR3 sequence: CASSERHGSGDGELFF. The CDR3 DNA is TGTGCCAGCAGTGAGAGACACGGGAGTGGGGACGGGGAGCTGTTTTTT.

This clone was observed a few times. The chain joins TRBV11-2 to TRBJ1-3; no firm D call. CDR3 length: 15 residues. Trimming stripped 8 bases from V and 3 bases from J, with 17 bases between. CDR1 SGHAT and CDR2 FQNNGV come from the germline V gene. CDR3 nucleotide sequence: TGTGCCAGCCGCCTCTCCACGGGGTTTGGAAACACCATATATTTT. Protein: CASRLSTGFGNTIYF. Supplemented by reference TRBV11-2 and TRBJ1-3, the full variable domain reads EAGVAQSPRYKIIEKRQSVAFWCNPISGHATLYWYQQILGQGPKLLIQFQNNGVVDDSQLPKDRFSAERLKGVDSTLKIQPAKLEDSAVYLCASRLSTGFGNTIYFGEGSWLTVV.

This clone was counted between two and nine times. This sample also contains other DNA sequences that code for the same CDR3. CDR3 residues: CASSEAGGTDTQYF. CDR3 sequence (DNA): TGTGCCAGCAGTGAAGCGGGAGGCACAGATACGCAGTATTTT. The chain combines TRBV6-4 with TRBJ2-3; 8 bases align to TRBD2. The germline V gene has CDR1 MRHNA and CDR2 SNTAGT. With V trimmed by 3 bases and J by 1 base, 0 bases remained unmatched. There are 14 residues in the CDR3.

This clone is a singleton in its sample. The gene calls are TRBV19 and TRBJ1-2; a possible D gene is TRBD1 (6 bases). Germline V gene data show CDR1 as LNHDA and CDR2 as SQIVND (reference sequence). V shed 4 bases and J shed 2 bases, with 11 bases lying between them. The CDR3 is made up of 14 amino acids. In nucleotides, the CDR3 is TGTGCCAGTAGTAGCGGACAGAGAAACTATGGCTACACCTTC. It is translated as CASSSGQRNYGYTF.

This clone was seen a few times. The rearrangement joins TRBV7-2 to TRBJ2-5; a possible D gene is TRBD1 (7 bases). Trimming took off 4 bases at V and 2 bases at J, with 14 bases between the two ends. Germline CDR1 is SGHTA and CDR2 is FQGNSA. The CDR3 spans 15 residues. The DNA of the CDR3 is TGTGCCAGCAGCTGGCAGGGGGGTGGGCAAGAGACCCAGTACTTC. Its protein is CASSWQGGGQETQYF. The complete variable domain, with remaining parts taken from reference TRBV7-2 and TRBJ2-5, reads GAGVSQSPSNKVTEKGKDVELRCDPISGHTALYWYRQSLGQGLEFLIYFQGNSAPDKSGLPSDRFSAERTGGSVSTLTIQRTQQEDSAVYLCASSWQGGGQETQYFGPGTRLLVL.

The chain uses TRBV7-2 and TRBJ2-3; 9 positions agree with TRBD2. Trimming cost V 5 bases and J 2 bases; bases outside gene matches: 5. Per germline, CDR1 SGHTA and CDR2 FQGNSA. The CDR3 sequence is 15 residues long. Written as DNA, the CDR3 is TGTGCCAGCAGCCATTCTAGCGGGACCACAGATACGCAGTATTTT. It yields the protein CASSHSSGTTDTQYF.

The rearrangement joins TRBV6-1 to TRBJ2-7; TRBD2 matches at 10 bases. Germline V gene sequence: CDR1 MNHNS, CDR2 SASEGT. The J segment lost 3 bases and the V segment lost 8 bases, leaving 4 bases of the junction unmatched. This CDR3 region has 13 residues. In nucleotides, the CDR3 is TGTGCCAGCGCCCTAGCGGGGGACTACGAGCAGTACTTC. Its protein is CASALAGDYEQYF.